A single T cell receptor beta chain is shown here with its context. Its specificity is unknown. The sample is drawn from a study of T cells in Graves' hyperthyroidism and ophthalmopathy. Whole-study results and caveats: Blood shared most expanded thyroid clonotypes above 0.001.

Each diagnosis was grounded in clinical symptoms, serum thyroxine and TRAb, thyroid ultrasound, and orbital computed tomography. Researchers amplified the TCR beta CDR3 regions from RNA transcripts. HTBI primers were used for first-round RT-PCR of the TCR CDR3. TCRdb re-called the multiplex PCR reads through MiXCR, storing one row per CDR3 protein. The sample records approximately 490,000 distinct CDR3 sequences, less than 25% being singletons. Material: blood. The clonotype originates from a woman aged 70-85 years with Graves' ophthalmopathy.

DNA of the CDR3: TGTGCCAGCAGTCCCTGGACAGGGAGGGGGGACGAGCAGTACTTC. Residues: CASSPWTGRGDEQYF. The chain carries TRBV27 and TRBJ2-7; TRBD1 might be the D (8 bases). Germline loops: CDR1 MNHEY, CDR2 SMNVEV (reference sequence). The CDR3 contains 15 residues. The V end lost 5 bases, the J end lost 5 bases, and 19 bases lay between the germline ends.